These 17 T cell receptor beta chains were sequenced from one sample in a study of cytomegalovirus exposure and HLA in healthy donors. The PCR had 60 Vbeta and 13 Jbeta primers. Sequencing used immunoSEQ multiplex PCR; TCRdb keeps in-frame clones, though not all of them. The table includes tens of thousands of clones, under 85% detected once. The specimen sequenced was PBMCs. These receptors were taken from a woman between 40 and 50 years old in good health and CMV-seropositive.

This chain links TRBV6-5 with TRBJ1-1; 11 bases are a match to TRBD1. The V gene's germline CDR1 is MNHEY and CDR2 SVGAGI. With 10 bases clipped from V and 11 bases from J, the junction kept 18 bases outside the gene matches. The CDR3 is 15 amino acids. The CDR3: CATKREGTGGNFAFF. CDR3 coding DNA: TGTGCCACCAAAAGGGAGGGGACAGGGGGGAATTTTGCTTTCTTT.

This sequence joins TRBV13 and TRBJ2-1, with 10 bases matching TRBD2. CDR1 and CDR2 (germline): PRHDT, FYEKMQ (reference sequence). J was trimmed by 6 bases and V by 1 base; bases with no gene match: 6. The CDR3 spans 16 residues. The CDR3 sequence is CASSLVGLAESNEQFF. The CDR3 nucleotides read TGTGCCAGCAGCTTAGTTGGACTAGCGGAAAGCAATGAGCAGTTCTTC.

This chain connects TRBV19 to TRBJ2-7; the match to TRBD2 covers 11 bases. The CDR3 covers 14 residues. From germline, CDR1 is LNHDA and CDR2 SQIVND (reference sequence). Trimming took 6 bases from V and 3 from J; bases not matched to a gene: 4. In DNA, the CDR3 is TGTGCCAGTAGCAGGACTAGCGGGCTCTACGAGCAGTACTTC. Translation gives CASSRTSGLYEQYF.

This clone was found a few times. The V gene is TRBV10-3, the J gene TRBJ2-1, with 8 bases that match TRBD2. CDR1 and CDR2 from the germline V gene are ENHRY and SYGVKD. This CDR3 region has 16 residues. V was pared by 0 bases and J by 3 bases, with 4 bases of the junction left unmatched. The CDR3 bases are TGTGCCATCAGTGAGTCGAGCGGGAGAGGCTACAATGAGCAGTTCTTC. It encodes CAISESSGRGYNEQFF.

This chain's CDR3 is CASSDSKRESTYNEQFF. The CDR3 DNA follows: TGTGCCAGCAGTGACTCAAAGCGGGAGAGCACCTACAATGAGCAGTTCTTC. The chain is built from TRBV6-4 and TRBJ2-1; 8 bases are shared with TRBD2. This CDR3 contains 17 residues. Germline lookup yields CDR1 MRHNA and CDR2 SNTAGT. After removal of 0 bases from V and 2 bases from J, the junction contained 6 bases not matched to a gene.

This clone was recorded a few times. This chain links TRBV15 with TRBJ2-7; D gene unclear. The CDR3 is made up of 12 amino acids. Germline assignment: CDR1 LNHNV and CDR2 YYDKDF (reference sequence). Deletions cut 5 bases from V and 4 bases from J, with 9 bases between. The CDR3 sequence: CATSLRGYEQYF. As DNA, the CDR3 is TGTGCCACCAGCCTTAGAGGATACGAGCAGTACTTC. The full variable domain, its missing parts supplied by reference TRBV15 and TRBJ2-7, is DAMVIQNPRYQVTQFGKPVTLSCSQTLNHNVMYWYQQKSSQAPKLLFHYYDKDFNNEADTPDNFQSRRPNTSFCFLDIRSPGLGDTAMYLCATSLRGYEQYFGPGTRLTVT.

The V gene is TRBV30, the J gene TRBJ2-5, with TRBD2 matching over 7 bases. The CDR3 totals 15 residues. Trimming took 6 bases from V and 4 from J; bases not matched to a gene: 14. Germline V gives CDR1 GTSNPN, CDR2 SVGIG (reference sequence). Here the CDR3 reads CACNLVGGRLETQYF. The CDR3 bases are TGTGCCTGCAACCTGGTGGGCGGGAGATTAGAGACCCAGTACTTC. The entire variable domain, with the rest obtained from reference TRBV30 and TRBJ2-5, is as follows: SQTIHQWPATLVQPVGSPLSLECTVEGTSNPNLYWYRQAAGRGLQLLFYSVGIGQISSEVPQNLSASRPQDRQFILSSKKLLLSDSGFYLCACNLVGGRLETQYFGPGTRLLVL.

This chain links TRBV13 with TRBJ2-1; TRBD2 aligns across 14 bases. CDR1 PRHDT and CDR2 FYEKMQ come from the germline V gene (reference sequence). The CDR3 extends over 20 amino acids. Trimming took 2 bases from V and 0 from J; bases not matched to a gene: 9. The CDR3 loop reads CASSLYRRTSGRSSYNEQFF. CDR3 sequence (DNA): TGTGCCAGCAGCTTATACCGTAGGACTAGCGGGAGGAGCTCCTACAATGAGCAGTTCTTC. Supplemented by reference TRBV13 and TRBJ2-1, the full variable domain reads AAGVIQSPRHLIKEKRETATLKCYPIPRHDTVYWYQQGPGQDPQFLISFYEKMQSDKGSIPDRFSAQQFSDYHSELNMSSLELGDSALYFCASSLYRRTSGRSSYNEQFFGPGTRLTVL.

This rearrangement joins TRBV7-9 to TRBJ1-5; D is perhaps TRBD1 (5 bases). Germline V gene lookup returns CDR1 SEHNR and CDR2 FQNEAQ (reference sequence). V was shortened by 1 base and J by 5 bases, with 9 bases between the two germline ends. The CDR3 contains 14 residues. The CDR3 DNA follows: TGTGCCAGCAGCTTAGAAGGCAGGGATCAGCCCCAGCATTTT. Translation: CASSLEGRDQPQHF. Drawing the rest from reference TRBV7-9 and TRBJ1-5, the complete variable domain is DTGVSQNPRHKITKRGQNVTFRCDPISEHNRLYWYRQTLGQGPEFLTYFQNEAQLEKSRLLSDRFSAERPKGSFSTLEIQRTEQGDSAMYLCASSLEGRDQPQHFGDGTRLSIL.

The chain uses TRBV9 and TRBJ2-5, with 9 positions matching TRBD2. V was clipped by 0 bases and J by 3 bases; unmatched bases: 12. CDR1 is SGDLS, CDR2 YYNGEE, per germline. The CDR3 has 18 residues. The CDR3 spells CASSVDGVLGLAKETQYF. The DNA for the CDR3 is TGTGCCAGCAGCGTAGATGGCGTACTGGGACTAGCTAAAGAGACCCAGTACTTC.

V is TRBV28 and J is TRBJ2-1; D is perhaps TRBD1 (7 bases). CDR3 size: 16 residues. CDR1 is MDHEN, CDR2 SYDVKM, per germline. Trimming took off 4 bases at V and 2 bases at J, with 15 bases between the two ends. Here the CDR3 DNA reads TGTGCCAGCAGTTCCCCCGGAGGGGGCGCCTACAATGAGCAGTTCTTC. It translates to CASSSPGGGAYNEQFF.

This clone was seen once. The chain links TRBV30 to TRBJ2-1, with a possible D match to TRBD2 (5 bases). The CDR3 runs to 13 residues. Germline assignment: CDR1 GTSNPN and CDR2 SVGIG (reference sequence). V lost 4 bases and J 7 bases, leaving 14 bases between the germline ends. The CDR3 loop reads CAWIGVARNEQFF. The CDR3 DNA follows: TGTGCCTGGATCGGGGTTGCGAGGAATGAGCAGTTCTTC.

The V call is TRBV6-1, the J call TRBJ2-7, with 7 nucleotides matching TRBD1. The V gene's germline CDR1 is MNHNS and CDR2 SASEGT. V shed 6 bases and J 7 bases; nucleotides not matched to a gene: 15. This CDR3 has 15 amino acids. The DNA of the CDR3 is TGTGCCAGCAGCCCACGGACAGGCAACGTAATGGAGCAGTACTTC. Translated: CASSPRTGNVMEQYF.

The chain uses TRBV7-9 and TRBJ1-4; no reliable D call. The CDR3 is 14 residues long. Germline V gene lookup returns CDR1 SEHNR and CDR2 FQNEAQ (reference sequence). Trimming took 5 bases from V and 5 from J, leaving 12 bases between them. Written as DNA, the CDR3 is TGTGCCAGCAGCGTCGTAGGAGGGAATGAAAAACTGTTTTTT. This encodes CASSVVGGNEKLFF.

Note on this clone: Other DNA sequences in this specimen translate into the identical CDR3. This sequence joins TRBV5-1 and TRBJ1-4, with D unclear. Germline-derived CDR1 and CDR2 are SGHRS and YFSETQ. This CDR3 is built from 15 residues. Trimming removed 0 bases at V and 3 bases at J, with 9 bases between. The CDR3 reads CASSLAGSPNEKLFF. The CDR3 bases are TGCGCCAGCAGCTTGGCGGGTAGCCCTAATGAAAAACTGTTTTTT.

This chain uses TRBV5-1 with TRBJ2-7; D is ambiguous. The CDR3 loop spans 14 amino acids. Per the germline V gene, CDR1 is SGHRS and CDR2 is YFSETQ. V lost 0 bases and J 3 bases, leaving 10 bases between the germline ends. The CDR3 region is CASSLAGSNYEQYF. The CDR3 nucleotides are TGCGCCAGCAGCTTGGCGGGTAGCAACTACGAGCAGTACTTC.

The chain employs TRBV18 and TRBJ1-1; D is uncertain. CDR1 is KGHSH and CDR2 is LQKENI in the germline V gene. This CDR3 is built from 14 residues. Trimming cost V 3 bases and J 0 bases, with 8 bases left between them. Here the CDR3 reads CASSPNFMNTEAFF. CDR3 nucleotides: TGTGCCAGCTCACCTAACTTCATGAACACTGAAGCTTTCTTT.